Below, one T cell receptor beta chain is given with its context. This same CDR3 is encoded by further DNA sequences in the sample. Losses at the gene ends were 5 bases for V and 4 bases for J; bases not matched to a gene: 7. Germline values: CDR1 SGHAT, CDR2 FQNNGV. The CDR3 totals 16 residues. This sample was included in a study of shared clonotypes between healthy human individuals. The authors distributed each subset's genomic DNA evenly over several immunoSEQ plates. Replicate PCRs for sorted subsets used approximately 190 ng DNA; this equaled 25,000 to 35,000 T cell genomes. The data were produced by immunoSEQ multiplex PCR, yet TCRdb's version contains in-frame clones alone and is incomplete. The sample shows hundreds of thousands of clones, 74% of them seen only once.

The sequencing sample was made of memory CD4+ T cells sorted from blood. Subset denoted: CD45RA-negative fraction. This chain joins TRBV11-2 and TRBJ2-1; TRBD2 aligns across 11 bases. This clonotype was sampled from a woman in her twenties or thirties in good health. CDR3 nucleotides: TGTGCCAGCAGCCGGGGGGGACTAGCGGTTTACAATGAGCAGTTCTTC. Its translation: CASSRGGLAVYNEQFF.